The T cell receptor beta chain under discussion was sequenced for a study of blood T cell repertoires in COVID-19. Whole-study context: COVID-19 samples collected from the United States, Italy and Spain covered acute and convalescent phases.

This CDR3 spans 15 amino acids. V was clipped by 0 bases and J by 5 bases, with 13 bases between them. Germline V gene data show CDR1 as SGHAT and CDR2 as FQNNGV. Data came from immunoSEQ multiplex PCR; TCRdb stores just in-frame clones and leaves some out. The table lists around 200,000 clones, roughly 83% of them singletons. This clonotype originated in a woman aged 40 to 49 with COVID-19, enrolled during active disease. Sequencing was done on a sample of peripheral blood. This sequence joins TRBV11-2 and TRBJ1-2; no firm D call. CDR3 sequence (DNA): TGTGCCAGCAGCTTAGATTTGTCGGGTCCATATGGCTACACCTTC. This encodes CASSLDLSGPYGYTF.